The 7 T cell receptor beta chains listed next were all sequenced from one sample in a study of blood T cell repertoires in COVID-19. Sequencing was performed with immunoSEQ multiplex PCR; in TCRdb, only in-frame clones are kept and a portion is missing. This sample yields 55,000 to 75,000 clones, of which approximately 87% are seen a single time; under 9.5% belongs to the top ten. What was sequenced was peripheral blood. The source is a man aged 50 or older with active COVID-19.

The CDR3 protein is CASSFDSAYEQYF. The CDR3 region has the DNA TGTGCCAGCAGTTTTGACAGCGCCTACGAGCAGTACTTC. This chain links TRBV12-3 or TRBV12-4 with TRBJ2-7, with D possibly matching TRBD1 (5 bases). CDR3 size: 13 residues. Trimming removed 3 bases at V and 2 bases at J, with 8 bases between.

The chain is built from TRBV20-1 and TRBJ2-7, with TRBD2 identical over 9 bases. Germline V gives CDR1 DFQATT, CDR2 SNEGSKA (reference sequence). After removal of 3 bases from V and 1 base from J, the junction contained 10 bases not matched to a gene. The CDR3 contains 16 residues. The CDR3 loop reads CSASPLLAGRSYEQYF. The CDR3 DNA sequence: TGCAGTGCTAGTCCTTTGCTAGCGGGAAGATCCTACGAGCAGTACTTC.

The rearrangement uses TRBV28 and TRBJ2-7; 11 positions agree with TRBD1. Germline CDR1 MDHEN, CDR2 SYDVKM. The CDR3 spans 15 residues. V was pared by 6 bases and J by 1 base, with 5 bases of the junction left unmatched. CDR3 in DNA: TGTGCCAGCAGGACCGGGACAGGGGGTTCCTACGAGCAGTACTTC. This gives the protein CASRTGTGGSYEQYF.

The rearrangement joins TRBV28 to TRBJ1-2; TRBD1 aligns across 8 bases. The CDR3 is 13 residues long. Unmatched junction bases numbered 4, after V lost 6 bases and J lost 4 bases. Germline loops: CDR1 MDHEN, CDR2 SYDVKM. As DNA, the CDR3 is TGTGCCAGCAGCCCAGGGGGCGGCTATGGCTACACCTTC. Protein product: CASSPGGGYGYTF.

The chain joins TRBV18 to TRBJ2-1; D gene ambiguous. Germline-derived CDR1 and CDR2 are KGHSH and LQKENI. V was cut by 3 bases and J by 8 bases, with 11 bases left in between. CDR3 size: 13 residues. CDR3 region: CASSPGPNHEQFF. The CDR3 DNA follows: TGTGCCAGCTCACCGGGCCCAAACCATGAGCAGTTCTTC.

The chain uses TRBV7-2 and TRBJ1-5; TRBD1 matches at 7 bases. There are 15 residues in the CDR3. After removal of 5 bases from V and 0 bases from J, the junction contained 4 bases not matched to a gene. Germline V gene sequence: CDR1 SGHTA, CDR2 FQGNSA. CDR3 amino acids: CASSKGQNSNQPQHF. The CDR3 region has the DNA TGTGCCAGCAGCAAGGGACAGAATAGCAATCAGCCCCAGCATTTT.

The rearrangement joins TRBV5-1 to TRBJ2-3; 13 nucleotides line up with TRBD2. The junction had 9 bases not matched to a gene; V was cut back by 3 bases and J by 2 bases. The CDR3 length is 18 residues. Germline CDR1 reads SGHRS; CDR2 reads YFSETQ. In nucleotides, the CDR3 is TGCGCCAGCAGCTGGGGGACTAGCGGGGCCATGAACACAGATACGCAGTATTTT. Translating gives CASSWGTSGAMNTDTQYF.